A selection of T cell receptor beta chains follows, all from one sample in a study of T cells in Graves' hyperthyroidism and ophthalmopathy. TCRdb processed the multiplex PCR reads anew with MiXCR; each CDR3 protein has one entry. In the table there are fewer than 850,000 distinct CDR3 sequences, around 15% of which are singletons. Input material: blood. The receptors shown here come from a man in his fifties or sixties with Graves' hyperthyroidism. Both conserved end residues are part of each CDR3. Fields, in order: V gene, J gene, clone size, D gene, CDR3 protein, CDR3 DNA. The D gene is left open where the match is weak. Clone size is shown for a subset of rows, as once, few, many or a class of expanded clone.

TRBV7-9,TRBJ1-1,many,-,CASSPKFSEAFF,TGTGCCAGCAGCCCGAAATTCTCTGAAGCTTTCTTT
TRBV5-1,TRBJ2-5,-,-,CASRLSQETQYF,TGCGCCAGCAGGCTCTCCCAAGAGACCCAGTACTTC
TRBV11-2,TRBJ2-7,many,TRBD2,CASSAPTSGAYEQYF,TGTGCCAGCAGCGCCCCGACTAGCGGGGCTTACGAGCAGTACTTC
TRBV13,TRBJ2-7,-,TRBD2,CASSRPGLAGERPYEQYF,TGTGCCAGCAGCAGGCCGGGACTAGCGGGAGAAAGGCCCTACGAGCAGTACTTC
TRBV28,TRBJ2-3,few,-,CASSPDRRTDTQYF,TGTGCCAGCAGTCCTGACAGGCGCACAGATACGCAGTATTTT
TRBV20-1,TRBJ2-1,many,-,CSAFRQFEQFF,TGCAGTGCTTTTCGGCAATTTGAGCAGTTCTTC
TRBV19,TRBJ1-1,few,-,CASSIDGPWNMNTEAFF,TGTGCCAGTAGTATAGACGGGCCTTGGAACATGAACACTGAAGCTTTCTTT
TRBV11-2,TRBJ2-5,many,TRBD2,CASSLVPSGRALAETQYF,TGTGCCAGCAGCTTAGTCCCTAGCGGGAGGGCCTTAGCGGAGACCCAGTACTTC
TRBV10-2,TRBJ2-1,few,TRBD2,CASSKTTSGKWFF,TGCGCCAGCAGTAAAACGACTAGCGGGAAGTGGTTCTTC
TRBV27,TRBJ2-2,many,-,CASSFKFGELFF,TGTGCCAGCAGTTTTAAATTCGGGGAGCTGTTTTTT
TRBV18,TRBJ1-1,many,TRBD1,CASSRQGLDTEAFF,TGTGCCAGCTCACGACAGGGCTTGGACACTGAAGCTTTCTTT
TRBV20-1,TRBJ2-7,-,-,CSARGDTPYEQYF,TGCAGTGCTAGAGGGGATACCCCCTACGAGCAGTACTTC
TRBV11-2,TRBJ2-1,-,-,CASSLGVGGGRNEQFF,TGTGCCAGCAGCTTAGGAGTAGGGGGAGGAAGGAATGAGCAGTTCTTC
TRBV29-1,TRBJ2-6,few,-,CSVAGTPNHSGANVLTF,TGCAGCGTAGCCGGGACACCGAATCACTCTGGGGCCAACGTCCTGACTTTC
TRBV29-1,TRBJ2-7,many,-,CSVEGNEPYEQYF,TGCAGCGTTGAAGGGAATGAACCCTACGAGCAGTACTTC
TRBV28,TRBJ1-2,many,TRBD1,CASSSRQGVYGYTF,TGTGCCAGCAGTTCACGACAGGGGGTCTATGGCTACACCTTC
TRBV28,TRBJ2-1,many,TRBD2,CASSTLAGANEQFF,TGTGCCAGCAGTACACTAGCGGGAGCCAATGAGCAGTTCTTC
TRBV12-3/TRBV12-4,TRBJ1-6,many,-,CASRQQGRDNSPLHF,TGTGCCAGCAGACAACAGGGTCGTGATAATTCACCCCTCCACTTT
TRBV30,TRBJ2-6,many,-,CAWSGKTGANVLTF,TGTGCCTGGAGCGGAAAGACTGGGGCCAACGTCCTGACTTTC
TRBV28,TRBJ2-1,many,-,CASKPPGHNEQFF,TGTGCCAGCAAACCTCCGGGACACAATGAGCAGTTCTTC
TRBV7-6,TRBJ2-5,-,TRBD2,CASSLRGGSPETHYF,TGTGCCAGCAGCTTACGGGGCGGGAGCCCTGAGACCCATTACTTC
TRBV28,TRBJ2-7,many,-,CASSPTLAYEQYF,TGTGCCAGCAGCCCAACCCTAGCGTACGAGCAGTACTTC
TRBV5-1,TRBJ1-1,many,-,CASSRGQGSMNTEAFF,TGCGCCAGCAGCCGGGGTCAGGGGAGCATGAACACTGAAGCTTTCTTT
TRBV2,TRBJ2-1,-,TRBD2,CASSANSGAYNEQFF,TGTGCCAGCAGTGCGAATAGCGGGGCCTACAATGAGCAGTTCTTC
TRBV30,TRBJ2-5,many,TRBD2,CAWKLAGAIQTQYF,TGTGCCTGGAAACTAGCGGGAGCAATACAGACCCAGTACTTC
TRBV10-3,TRBJ1-2,few,-,CAITAQGNSYTF,TGTGCCATCACCGCCCAGGGTAATAGCTACACCTTC
TRBV6-2/TRBV6-3,TRBJ2-1,many,-,CASSGGGSNEQFF,TGTGCCAGCAGTGGGGGCGGGAGCAATGAGCAGTTCTTC
TRBV28,TRBJ2-7,many,-,CASRLTEIYEQYF,TGTGCCAGCAGATTGACGGAGATCTACGAGCAGTACTTC
TRBV14,TRBJ1-2,many,TRBD1,CASSHLDRDGGGYTF,TGTGCCAGCAGCCACCTGGACAGGGATGGTGGTGGCTACACCTTC
TRBV15,TRBJ2-5,many,TRBD1,CATSRDSQGSETQYF,TGTGCCACCAGCAGAGATTCACAGGGGAGTGAGACCCAGTACTTC
TRBV19,TRBJ2-2,few,TRBD1,CASATGTDTGELFF,TGTGCCAGTGCGACAGGGACGGACACCGGGGAGCTGTTTTTT
TRBV14,TRBJ2-1,few,-,CASSLTGRGAVNEQFF,TGTGCCAGCAGCCTCACGGGTAGGGGAGCAGTCAATGAGCAGTTCTTC
TRBV28,TRBJ1-1,-,TRBD1,CASRLTGGASEAFF,TGTGCCAGCAGACTCACAGGGGGCGCTTCTGAAGCTTTCTTT
TRBV4-2,TRBJ1-1,-,-,CASSQDLPAARSNTEAFF,TGTGCCAGCAGCCAAGACTTGCCCGCAGCCAGATCGAACACTGAAGCTTTCTTT
TRBV7-8,TRBJ2-1,many,-,CASSLSIEADLLSYNEQFF,TGTGCCAGCAGCTTATCAATAGAAGCAGACCTACTCTCCTACAATGAGCAGTTCTTC
TRBV3-1,TRBJ1-1,few,-,CASSALGVNTEAFF,TGTGCCAGCAGCGCGCTGGGGGTGAACACTGAAGCTTTCTTT
TRBV4-1,TRBJ2-3,few,-,CASSQRFDTQYF,TGCGCCAGCAGCCAGAGGTTTGATACGCAGTATTTT
TRBV24-1,TRBJ2-1,many,-,CATSATSRTYNEQFF,TGTGCCACCAGTGCGACTAGTAGGACCTACAATGAGCAGTTCTTC
TRBV7-9,TRBJ1-1,few,TRBD1,CASSHEQGAPGTEAFF,TGTGCCAGCAGCCATGAACAGGGGGCGCCGGGCACTGAAGCTTTCTTT
TRBV6-2/TRBV6-3,TRBJ1-5,-,-,CASSDQGDQPQHF,TGTGCCAGCAGTGACCAGGGAGATCAGCCCCAGCATTTT
TRBV7-9,TRBJ2-1,-,TRBD2,CASSKRDSGINEQFF,TGTGCCAGCAGCAAACGGGATAGCGGGATCAATGAGCAGTTCTTC
TRBV3-1,TRBJ1-2,many,-,CASSLPGGYGYTF,TGTGCCAGCAGCCTACCCGGGGGTTATGGCTACACCTTC
TRBV5-1,TRBJ2-1,-,TRBD1,CASSSGTGRLEQFF,TGCGCCAGCAGCTCCGGGACAGGTCGGCTTGAGCAGTTCTTC
TRBV20-1,TRBJ2-7,-,TRBD2,CSVPRSSGNYEQYF,TGCAGTGTCCCTAGGTCTAGCGGGAACTACGAGCAGTACTTC
TRBV6-1,TRBJ1-2,few,-,CASSTAGTLGYTF,TGTGCCAGCAGTACGGCCGGGACACTTGGCTACACCTTC
TRBV19,TRBJ1-1,-,-,CASRGGALEAFF,TGTGCCTCGAGAGGGGGAGCTCTTGAGGCTTTCTTT